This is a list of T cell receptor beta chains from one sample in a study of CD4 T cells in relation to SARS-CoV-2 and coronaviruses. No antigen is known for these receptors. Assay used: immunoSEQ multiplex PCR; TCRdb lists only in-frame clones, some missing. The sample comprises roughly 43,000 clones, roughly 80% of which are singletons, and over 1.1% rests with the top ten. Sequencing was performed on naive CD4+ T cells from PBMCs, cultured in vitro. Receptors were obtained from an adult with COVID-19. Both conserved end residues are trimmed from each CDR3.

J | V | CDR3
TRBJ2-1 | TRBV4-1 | ASSQDGRVSPQNEQF
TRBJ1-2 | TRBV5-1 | ASRPTGDNYGYT
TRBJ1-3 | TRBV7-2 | ASSSTPRAAIY
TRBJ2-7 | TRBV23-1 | ASPGTSGMYEQY
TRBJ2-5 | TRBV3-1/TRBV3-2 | ASLTSGSETQY
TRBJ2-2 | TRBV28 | ASSLLTGELF
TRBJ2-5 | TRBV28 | ASSFREVWETQY
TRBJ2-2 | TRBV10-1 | ASSESGAGELF
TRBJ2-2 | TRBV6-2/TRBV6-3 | ASSHGPNTGELF
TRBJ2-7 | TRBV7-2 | ASSSGTSGTRRYYEQY